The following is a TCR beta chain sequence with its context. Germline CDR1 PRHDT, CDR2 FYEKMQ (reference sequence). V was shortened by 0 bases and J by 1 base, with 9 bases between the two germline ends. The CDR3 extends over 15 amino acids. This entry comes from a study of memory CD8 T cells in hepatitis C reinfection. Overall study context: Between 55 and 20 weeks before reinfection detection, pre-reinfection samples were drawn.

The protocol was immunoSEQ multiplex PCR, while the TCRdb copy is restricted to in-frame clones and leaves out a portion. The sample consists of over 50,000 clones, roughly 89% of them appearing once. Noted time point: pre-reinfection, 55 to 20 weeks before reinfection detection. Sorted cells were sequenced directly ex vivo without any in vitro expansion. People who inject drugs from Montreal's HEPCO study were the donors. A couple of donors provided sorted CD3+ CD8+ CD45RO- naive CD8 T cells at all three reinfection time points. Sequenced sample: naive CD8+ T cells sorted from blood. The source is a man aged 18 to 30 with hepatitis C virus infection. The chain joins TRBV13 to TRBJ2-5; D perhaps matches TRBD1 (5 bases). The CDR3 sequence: CASSLGGRFQETQYF. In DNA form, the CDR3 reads TGTGCCAGCAGCTTAGGGGGGCGGTTCCAAGAGACCCAGTACTTC. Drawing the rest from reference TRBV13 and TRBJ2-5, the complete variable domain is AAGVIQSPRHLIKEKRETATLKCYPIPRHDTVYWYQQGPGQDPQFLISFYEKMQSDKGSIPDRFSAQQFSDYHSELNMSSLELGDSALYFCASSLGGRFQETQYFGPGTRLLVL.